This passage covers 6 T cell receptor beta chains from one sample sequenced in a study of CD8+CD57+ T cells in acquired aplastic anemia. CDR3 and TCR beta VDJ profiling relied on a genomic DNA template. MiXCR, run by TCRdb on the reads, gives a single entry per CDR3 protein. The data show approximately 200,000 distinct CDR3 sequences, around 65% seen once. The specimen sequenced was sorted CD4+, CD8+, or CD8+CD57+ T cells (not recorded which) from PBMCs. These receptor sequences come from a human donor with severe aplastic anemia or a healthy control (not recorded which).

This clonotype has a count of ten or more. The gene calls are TRBV4-1 and TRBJ2-7; the D is unclear. Looked up from germline, CDR1 is MGHRA and CDR2 is YSYEKL. The CDR3 consists of 13 residues. V was clipped by 1 base and J by 5 bases, with 9 bases between them. The CDR3, as DNA: TGCGCCAGCAGCCAAGCTTCCATCAACGAGCAGTACTTC. Encoded protein: CASSQASINEQYF.

The chain is built from TRBV7-9 and TRBJ1-3, with 8 bases fitting TRBD1. Germline V gives CDR1 SEHNR, CDR2 FQNEAQ (reference sequence). The V and J ends lost 6 bases and 3 bases, in that order; junction bases with no gene match: 7. The CDR3 length is 15 residues. This chain's CDR3 is CASRSDRAGGNTIYF. CDR3 coding DNA: TGTGCCAGCAGATCGGACAGGGCAGGTGGAAACACCATATATTTT.

This clonotype was counted once. V usage is TRBV2 and J usage is TRBJ2-1; 8 bases line up with TRBD2. V gave up 7 bases and J gave up 9 bases; unmatched junction bases: 14. The CDR3 covers 15 residues. Per germline, CDR1 SNHLY and CDR2 FYNNEI. CDR3 amino acids: CASIPELTGGGEQFF. CDR3 DNA sequence: TGTGCCAGCATTCCGGAGCTAACGGGAGGGGGTGAGCAGTTCTTC.

As for this clonotype: The junction and the germline gene differ at one end; a read error may be behind it. The V gene is TRBV10-3, the J gene TRBJ1-4; D uncertain. Per the germline V gene, CDR1 is ENHRY and CDR2 is SYGVKD. This CDR3 comprises 14 residues. CDR3 in DNA: TGTTCCATCAGATCGGATACAACTAATGAAAAGCTGTTTTTT. Its protein is CSIRSDTTNEKLFF.

The genes are TRBV6-6 and TRBJ1-2; no reliable D call. Trimming cost V 6 bases and J 2 bases, with 10 bases left between them. CDR1 MNHNY and CDR2 SVGAGI come from the germline V gene (reference sequence). The CDR3 covers 13 residues. CDR3 DNA sequence: TGTGCCAGCAGACTTGACATGAACTATGGCTACACCTTC. Encoded protein: CASRLDMNYGYTF.

This clonotype was detected ten times or more. V gene TRBV2 combines with J gene TRBJ1-4, with 10 bases fitting TRBD1. The CDR3 has 16 amino acids. V was clipped by 6 bases and J by 6 bases; unmatched bases: 10. Germline CDR1 and CDR2: SNHLY and FYNNEI. CDR3 protein: CASRVLPGTGDEKLFF. The CDR3 DNA is TGTGCCAGCAGAGTCCTCCCCGGGACAGGGGATGAAAAACTGTTTTTT.